This TCR beta chain comes out of a study of control samples from healthy donors and cancer patients. Profiled with immunoSEQ multiplex PCR; TCRdb holds only in-frame clones, not every one. Among around 150,000 clones listed, around 94% were seen once. V lost 5 bases and J lost 12; bases outside the gene matches: 10. The CDR3 runs to 14 residues. Germline lookup yields CDR1 SGHVS and CDR2 FNYEAQ. V and J are TRBV7-6 and TRBJ1-1, with 12 positions matching TRBD1. This clonotype originated in a man in his fifties or sixties with colorectal cancer. Sample: PBMCs. Here the CDR3 DNA reads TGTGCCAGCAGCCCCCCGGGACAGGGGGCCGGGACTTTCTTT. Residues: CASSPPGQGAGTFF.